These 10 T cell receptor beta chains originate from one sample sequenced in a study of OX40 agonist ivuxolimab in advanced cancers. Produced via immunoSEQ multiplex PCR; TCRdb's table is partial and in-frame only. This table has tens of thousands of clones, roughly 84% appearing once. The material was CD4+ or CD8+ T cells sorted from blood, obtained in a trial of the OX40 agonist ivuxolimab. The receptors shown here come from an adult with an advanced solid tumor such as melanoma, head and neck, liver or kidney cancer.

The chain uses TRBV7-2 and TRBJ2-2, with D possibly called TRBD1 or TRBD2 (5 bases each). The CDR3 consists of 15 residues. Between the trimmed V and J ends, which lost 5 bases and 1 base, there was a span of 11 bases. The germline V gene encodes CDR1 SGHTA and CDR2 FQGNSA. This chain's CDR3 is CASSPRGVNTGELFF. The CDR3 DNA reads as TGTGCCAGCAGCCCCCGAGGGGTGAACACCGGGGAGCTGTTTTTT.

The chain recombines TRBV6-6 with TRBJ1-2; D perhaps matches TRBD1 (5 bases). The CDR3 runs 14 residues. Germline lookup yields CDR1 MNHNY and CDR2 SVGAGI (reference sequence). V was trimmed by 5 bases and J by 4 bases, leaving 14 bases between them. CDR3 sequence (DNA): TGTGCCAGCAGTCCTAGACGGGGGATCTATGGCTACACCTTC. It is translated as CASSPRRGIYGYTF.

This chain connects TRBV14 to TRBJ2-2; perhaps TRBD2 as D (5 bases). The V gene's germline CDR1 is SGHDN and CDR2 FVKESK. CDR3 length equals 14 residues. The V and J ends lost 0 bases and 5 bases respectively, with 7 bases between them. CDR3 sequence reads: CASSQDRRTGELFF. The DNA for the CDR3 is TGTGCCAGCAGCCAAGATCGGAGGACCGGGGAGCTGTTTTTT.

V gene TRBV5-1 combines with J gene TRBJ2-3; a possible D gene is TRBD2 (5 bases). The CDR3 loop spans 14 amino acids. Per germline, CDR1 SGHRS and CDR2 YFSETQ. V was pared by 4 bases and J by 6 bases, with 15 bases between. CDR3: CASSLRAGVDTQYF. CDR3 DNA sequence: TGCGCCAGCAGCCTCCGGGCCGGGGTGGATACGCAGTATTTT. Full variable domain (rest looked up from reference TRBV5-1 and TRBJ2-3): KAGVTQTPRYLIKTRGQQVTLSCSPISGHRSVSWYQQTPGQGLQFLFEYFSETQRNKGNFPGRFSGRQFSNSRSEMNVSTLELGDSALYLCASSLRAGVDTQYFGPGTRLTVL.

The J gene is TRBJ2-7, the V gene TRBV2; 8 bases are shared with TRBD1. J lost 5 bases, V lost 5 bases, and 5 bases had no gene match. CDR1 and CDR2 from the germline V gene are SNHLY and FYNNEI. The CDR3 is made up of 13 amino acids. The chain's CDR3 is CASSRTGCHEQYF. The CDR3 DNA sequence: TGTGCCAGCAGTCGGACAGGGTGTCACGAGCAGTACTTC.

The chain has TRBV27 and TRBJ2-1; 7 bases map to TRBD1. Germline assignment: CDR1 MNHEY and CDR2 SMNVEV (reference sequence). V was clipped by 5 bases and J by 4 bases; unmatched bases: 5. The CDR3 spans 14 residues. The CDR3 nucleotides read TGTGCCAGCAGTAGGGGACAGCCTTACAATGAGCAGTTCTTC. The encoded protein is CASSRGQPYNEQFF.

This clone was recorded a few times. The rearrangement links TRBV6-5 to TRBJ1-2, with 10 positions matching TRBD1. Germline loops: CDR1 MNHEY, CDR2 SVGAGI. The CDR3 contains 15 residues. With 0 bases clipped from V and 6 bases from J, the junction kept 4 bases outside the gene matches. This CDR3 reads CASSYSWTGGHGYTF. CDR3 nucleotide sequence: TGTGCCAGCAGTTACTCATGGACAGGGGGGCATGGCTACACCTTC.

The rearrangement uses TRBV11-1 and TRBJ2-7; perhaps TRBD2 as D (6 bases). Germline assignment: CDR1 SGHAT and CDR2 FQDESV (reference sequence). There are 14 residues in the CDR3. V was cut by 5 bases and J by 1 base, with 12 bases left in between. The CDR3 DNA reads TGTGCCAGCAGCCCGCCGGCGGGATCCTACGAGCAGTACTTC. Translation gives CASSPPAGSYEQYF.

J is TRBJ2-1 and V is TRBV11-2; the D is unclear. Trimming left V 0 bases short and J 9 bases short, with 9 bases between. CDR3 length equals 13 residues. Germline-derived CDR1 and CDR2 are SGHAT and FQNNGV. The CDR3 sequence is CASSLEGLGEQFF. The CDR3 DNA sequence: TGTGCCAGCAGCTTAGAGGGTTTGGGTGAGCAGTTCTTC.

This chain uses TRBV5-1 with TRBJ2-5; perhaps TRBD1 as D (6 bases). The CDR3 extends over 14 amino acids. V lost 5 bases and J lost 4, with 15 bases in between. Germline assignment: CDR1 SGHRS and CDR2 YFSETQ. DNA of the CDR3: TGCGCCAGCAGTAACCCAGGGGTAGTAGAGACCCAGTACTTC. Protein product: CASSNPGVVETQYF.